These T cell receptor beta chains were read from a single sample in a study of Ad26.COV2.S vaccination and SARS-CoV-2 variants. Profiled with immunoSEQ multiplex PCR; TCRdb holds only in-frame clones, not every one. The sample has over 300,000 clones; 83% are singletons. Sequenced material: peripheral blood, taken in a trial of Ad26.COV2.S vaccine versus placebo. The receptors were sampled from a person between 18 and 59 years old who received the Ad26.COV2.S COVID-19 vaccine or a placebo. Each CDR3 is given with its conserved first and last residue. The D gene is left open where the match is weak. Expanded clones are given a class, and other clones once, few, many or no size at all.

J gene | clone size | D gene | V gene | CDR3 protein | CDR3 DNA
TRBJ1-3 | NA | NA | TRBV12-3/TRBV12-4 | CASSFGGGNTIYF | TGTGCCAGCAGTTTCGGAGGAGGAAACACCATATATTTT
TRBJ2-2 | few | NA | TRBV3-1/TRBV3-2 | CASSLGTLNTGELFF | TGTGCCAGCAGCCTAGGGACTCTTAACACCGGGGAGCTGTTTTTT
TRBJ2-1 | NA | TRBD2 | TRBV5-6 | CASSLFRGAYNEQFF | TGTGCCAGCAGCTTGTTTCGGGGGGCCTACAATGAGCAGTTCTTC
TRBJ2-3 | NA | TRBD2 | TRBV19 | CASSSRTSGTYTDTQYF | TGTGCCAGTAGTTCGCGGACTAGCGGGACCTACACAGATACGCAGTATTTT
TRBJ1-3 | NA | NA | TRBV18 | CASSLPTVSGNTIYF | TGTGCCAGCTCACTACCGACAGTCTCTGGAAACACCATATATTTT
TRBJ2-7 | NA | NA | TRBV27 | CASSLGRLEQYF | TGTGCCAGCAGCTTGGGACGCCTTGAGCAGTACTTC
TRBJ1-2 | NA | NA | TRBV6-6 | CASRGANGEGYTF | TGTGCCAGCCGAGGGGCCAACGGGGAAGGCTACACCTTC
TRBJ2-1 | NA | NA | TRBV11-2 | CASSLGPGIYNEQFF | TGTGCCAGCAGCTTAGGCCCCGGGATTTACAATGAGCAGTTCTTC
TRBJ2-7 | NA | TRBD2 | TRBV11-2 | CASSPGLAGGLWDYEQYF | TGTGCCAGCAGCCCCGGACTAGCGGGGGGGCTTTGGGACTACGAGCAGTACTTC
TRBJ2-7 | NA | TRBD1 | TRBV7-9 | CASAVGTGSSYEQYF | TGTGCCAGCGCCGTGGGGACAGGGTCCTCCTACGAGCAGTACTTC
TRBJ2-1 | NA | NA | TRBV5-1 | CASSMTDPSYNEQFF | TGCGCCAGCAGCATGACAGATCCCTCCTACAATGAGCAGTTCTTC
TRBJ2-2 | NA | NA | TRBV18 | CASSPPQGPGELFF | TGTGCCAGCTCACCACCCCAGGGGCCCGGGGAGCTGTTTTTT
TRBJ2-1 | NA | NA | TRBV19 | CASSYVQGWYNEQFF | TGTGCCAGTAGTTACGTACAAGGCTGGTACAATGAGCAGTTCTTC
TRBJ2-7 | many | TRBD1 | TRBV4-3 | CASSHGQGYEQYF | TGCGCCAGCAGCCACGGACAGGGGTACGAGCAGTACTTC
TRBJ2-7 | NA | TRBD2 | TRBV6-5 | CASTSTGTTGEQYF | TGTGCCAGCACCTCAACGGGGACTACCGGCGAGCAGTACTTC
TRBJ2-2 | NA | TRBD2 | TRBV19 | CASSIDLLLAGGTGELFF | TGTGCCAGTAGTATAGACCTCCTACTAGCGGGGGGGACCGGGGAGCTGTTTTTT
TRBJ2-6 | NA | NA | TRBV6-5 | CASMLTGANVLTF | TGTGCCAGCATGCTCACTGGGGCCAACGTCCTGACTTTC
TRBJ2-6 | NA | TRBD1 | TRBV11-2 | CASSLNDRADSGANVLTF | TGTGCCAGCAGCTTAAACGACAGGGCGGATTCTGGGGCCAACGTCCTGACTTTC
TRBJ1-1 | NA | NA | TRBV15 | CATSRALIGGTEAFF | TGTGCCACCAGCAGAGCCTTGATAGGGGGTACTGAAGCTTTCTTT
TRBJ1-6 | NA | NA | TRBV5-1 | CASSVTGGNSPLHF | TGCGCCAGCAGCGTCACGGGGGGGAATTCACCCCTCCACTTT
TRBJ1-1 | NA | TRBD1 | TRBV2 | CASSGQGNTEAFF | TGTGCCAGCAGTGGACAGGGTAACACTGAAGCTTTCTTT
TRBJ1-2 | NA | NA | TRBV21-1 | CASSKRQAYGYTF | TGTGCCAGCAGCAAAAGGCAGGCTTATGGCTACACCTTC
TRBJ2-2 | NA | NA | TRBV4-1 | CASSQRTGELFF | TGCGCCAGCAGCCAACGGACCGGGGAGCTGTTTTTT
TRBJ2-3 | NA | NA | TRBV2 | CASSEGEVRGSDTQYF | TGTGCCAGCAGTGAGGGGGAGGTCAGGGGATCAGATACGCAGTATTTT
TRBJ2-5 | NA | TRBD2 | TRBV5-1 | CASSLEVREASETQYF | TGCGCCAGCAGCTTGGAGGTGCGGGAGGCGTCAGAGACCCAGTACTTC
TRBJ1-6 | NA | NA | TRBV28 | CASTAPGLPNSPLHF | TGTGCCAGCACCGCACCGGGACTCCCAAATTCACCCCTCCACTTT
TRBJ1-2 | few | NA | TRBV5-4 | CASSSEGMRGYTF | TGTGCCAGCAGCTCGGAGGGAATGAGGGGCTACACCTTC
TRBJ2-7 | NA | TRBD1 | TRBV9 | CASSVAGTESYEQYF | TGTGCCAGCAGCGTAGCTGGGACAGAGTCCTACGAGCAGTACTTC
TRBJ1-1 | NA | NA | TRBV6-5 | CASRIWGAEAFF | TGTGCCAGCAGGATTTGGGGGGCTGAAGCTTTCTTT
TRBJ2-7 | few | NA | TRBV2 | CASSQASVPEQYF | TGTGCCAGCAGCCAAGCGTCGGTCCCCGAGCAGTACTTC
TRBJ2-5 | NA | NA | TRBV5-6 | CASSLSAGSQETQYF | TGTGCCAGCAGCCTCAGCGCAGGGTCCCAAGAGACCCAGTACTTC
TRBJ1-4 | NA | NA | TRBV19 | CASTSPGVSTVATNEKLFF | TGTGCCAGTACCTCCCCCGGGGTCTCTACAGTTGCAACTAATGAAAAACTGTTTTTT
TRBJ1-5 | NA | NA | TRBV4-3 | CASSQDRAGGPNQPQHF | TGCGCCAGCAGCCAAGATAGGGCCGGGGGCCCGAACCAGCCCCAGCATTTT
TRBJ1-1 | NA | NA | TRBV9 | CASSVAPIEFPRGTEAFF | TGTGCCAGCAGCGTAGCCCCCATTGAATTTCCCCGAGGCACTGAAGCTTTCTTT
TRBJ2-2 | many | NA | TRBV24-1 | CATEGQNTGELFF | TGTGCCACGGAGGGACAGAACACCGGGGAGCTGTTTTTT
TRBJ1-2 | few | TRBD1 | TRBV5-6 | CASSSRQGRGYTF | TGTGCCAGCAGCTCTCGACAGGGCCGTGGCTACACCTTC
TRBJ1-2 | NA | NA | TRBV4-1 | CASSQVGNYYGYTF | TGCGCCAGCAGCCAAGTAGGGAATTACTATGGCTACACCTTC
TRBJ2-1 | NA | TRBD2 | TRBV5-1 | CASSYTSGGSRAQFF | TGCGCCAGCAGCTACACTAGCGGGGGGTCCAGGGCGCAGTTCTTC
TRBJ2-2 | NA | NA | TRBV7-9 | CASSFWLAGDTGELFF | TGTGCCAGCAGCTTTTGGTTGGCAGGGGACACCGGGGAGCTGTTTTTT
TRBJ2-5 | NA | NA | TRBV7-2 | CASSHGWYLQETQYF | TGTGCCAGCAGCCATGGGTGGTACCTCCAAGAGACCCAGTACTTC
TRBJ2-3 | NA | NA | TRBV29-1 | CSAVTRSPTDTQYF | TGCAGCGCTGTGACGAGGTCCCCCACAGATACGCAGTATTTT
TRBJ1-1 | once | NA | TRBV18 | CASSPGSGGTEAFF | TGTGCCAGCTCACCGGGAAGCGGTGGAACTGAAGCTTTCTTT
TRBJ2-1 | NA | NA | TRBV6-4 | CASSPGRTSSYNEQFF | TGTGCCAGCAGTCCCGGGCGGACCAGCTCCTACAATGAGCAGTTCTTC
TRBJ1-3 | few | NA | TRBV5-5 | CASSLVGSFLYF | TGTGCCAGCAGCTTGGTTGGGAGCTTCTTATATTTT
TRBJ1-1 | NA | NA | TRBV5-1 | CASSFYEWRTEAFF | TGCGCCAGCAGCTTTTACGAATGGCGAACTGAAGCTTTCTTT
TRBJ1-1 | NA | NA | TRBV6-5 | CASSSPANTEAFF | TGTGCCAGCAGTTCACCGGCGAACACTGAAGCTTTCTTT
TRBJ1-5 | NA | NA | TRBV19 | CASSPGDGSQPQHF | TGTGCCAGTAGTCCAGGGGACGGGAGTCAGCCTCAGCATTTT
TRBJ1-4 | once | NA | TRBV27 | CASSFSRGSREKLFF | TGTGCCAGCAGCTTTTCCCGCGGCAGTCGTGAAAAACTGTTTTTT
TRBJ2-1 | NA | NA | TRBV29-1 | CSVEEGRAASYNEQFF | TGCAGCGTTGAAGAAGGGCGAGCGGCAAGCTACAATGAGCAGTTCTTC
TRBJ2-3 | NA | NA | TRBV5-6 | CASSSGRRTDTQYF | TGTGCCAGCAGCTCCGGACGGAGAACAGATACGCAGTATTTT
TRBJ2-1 | NA | NA | TRBV9 | CASSVGGINEQFF | TGTGCCAGCAGCGTAGGAGGGATCAATGAGCAGTTCTTC
TRBJ2-2 | NA | NA | TRBV19 | CASSIEGTLYPTGELFF | TGTGCCAGTAGTATAGAAGGGACCCTGTATCCCACCGGGGAGCTGTTTTTT
TRBJ2-1 | once | NA | TRBV12-5 | CASGLTDGRYNEQFF | TGTGCTAGTGGTTTGACGGACGGAAGATACAATGAGCAGTTCTTC
TRBJ1-2 | NA | TRBD1 | TRBV19 | CASSRRDRFHGYTF | TGTGCCAGTAGTCGCCGGGACAGGTTTCATGGCTACACCTTC
TRBJ1-2 | NA | TRBD1 | TRBV11-2 | CASSFIGQGYYGYTF | TGTGCCAGCAGCTTCATAGGACAGGGGTACTATGGCTACACCTTC
TRBJ2-1 | few | TRBD2 | TRBV7-9 | CASSPLAGGFNEQFF | TGTGCCAGCAGCCCACTAGCGGGGGGCTTCAATGAGCAGTTCTTC
TRBJ1-3 | NA | NA | TRBV19 | CATFRRSPGNTIYF | TGTGCCACCTTCCGGCGGTCTCCTGGAAACACCATATATTTT
TRBJ1-1 | NA | TRBD1 | TRBV7-9 | CASRLGQGALYTEAFF | TGTGCCAGCAGGCTTGGACAGGGGGCACTATACACTGAAGCTTTCTTT